This TCR beta chain was profiled in a study of blood T cell repertoires in COVID-19. Measured with immunoSEQ multiplex PCR; TCRdb has only the in-frame clones, and not every one. The sample carries more than 80,000 clones, approximately 80% recorded once. The CDR3 has 15 amino acids. The V gene's germline CDR1 is SGHRS and CDR2 YFSETQ. V lost 0 bases and J lost 0, with 7 bases in between. This receptor was identified in a woman aged 55-75 years with acute or convalescent COVID-19. The sequenced material came from peripheral blood. The rearrangement links TRBV5-1 to TRBJ2-1, with a tentative D call TRBD2 (5 bases). The DNA of the CDR3 is TGCGCCAGCAGCTTGGGCGACTACTCCTACAATGAGCAGTTCTTC. Amino acid sequence: CASSLGDYSYNEQFF.